This passage covers 29 T cell receptor beta chains from one sample sequenced in a study of TIL therapy for anti-PD-1-resistant metastatic lung cancer. The immunoSEQ assay was v3. Measured with immunoSEQ multiplex PCR; TCRdb has only the in-frame clones, and not every one. The sample gives 10,000 to 15,000 clones, about 61% of which show up once; 6% to 8% is in the top ten. Time point denoted: pre-treatment sample, taken before nivolumab and TIL therapy. Tumor tissue came from excised metastases, mostly pleural nodules or supraclavicular lymph nodes. Source: tumor tissue, taken at baseline. These receptors originate from a person aged 25-79 years with non-small cell lung cancer.

This clone was found a few times. The gene calls are TRBV19 and TRBJ2-1; 9 nucleotides agree with TRBD1. V shed 4 bases and J 3 bases; nucleotides not matched to a gene: 1. The CDR3 totals 14 residues. The V gene's germline CDR1 is LNHDA and CDR2 SQIVND (reference sequence). The CDR3 loop reads CASSKGQGYNEQFF. The CDR3 bases are TGTGCCAGTAGTAAGGGACAGGGCTACAATGAGCAGTTCTTC. Full variable domain (missing parts from reference TRBV19 and TRBJ2-1): DGGITQSPKYLFRKEGQNVTLSCEQNLNHDAMYWYRQDPGQGLRLIYYSQIVNDFQKGDIAEGYSVSREKKESFPLTVTSAQKNPTAFYLCASSKGQGYNEQFFGPGTRLTVL.

V usage is TRBV6-5 and J usage is TRBJ1-1, with D unclear. V lost 2 bases and J lost 9, with 22 bases in between. In germline, CDR1 is MNHEY, CDR2 SVGAGI. This CDR3 has 16 amino acids. The CDR3 region is CASSYGPGRGSGKAFF. The DNA for the CDR3 is TGTGCCAGCAGTTACGGGCCGGGCCGGGGATCGGGTAAAGCTTTCTTT.

The chain links TRBV19 to TRBJ1-1, with TRBD1 matching over 9 bases. The CDR3 covers 12 residues. Germline CDR1 is LNHDA and CDR2 is SQIVND (reference sequence). J gave up 6 bases and V 6 bases, and 2 bases lay outside the gene matches. CDR3 coding DNA: TGTGCCAGTAGCCGGACAGGGGCTGAAGCTTTCTTT. Protein sequence: CASSRTGAEAFF.

CDR3 coding DNA: TGCGCCAGCAGCCAAGATGCAGGGAACTATGGCTACACCTTC. Its protein is CASSQDAGNYGYTF. The rearrangement joins TRBV4-1 to TRBJ1-2; possibly TRBD1 for D (5 bases). The CDR3 runs to 14 residues. Looked up from germline, CDR1 is MGHRA and CDR2 is YSYEKL. V shed 0 bases and J shed 2 bases, with 7 bases lying between them.

This clone is medium-sized (0.01 to 0.1%) by share. This chain joins TRBV19 and TRBJ1-5, with 9 nucleotides matching TRBD1. J was trimmed by 6 bases and V by 6 bases; bases with no gene match: 6. Germline CDR1 LNHDA, CDR2 SQIVND (reference sequence). CDR3 length: 14 residues. Written as DNA, the CDR3 is TGTGCCAGTAGAACAGGGGGCGCCGGTCAGCCCCAGCATTTT. It translates to CASRTGGAGQPQHF. Based on the CDR3 plus reference TRBV19 and TRBJ1-5, the full variable domain is DGGITQSPKYLFRKEGQNVTLSCEQNLNHDAMYWYRQDPGQGLRLIYYSQIVNDFQKGDIAEGYSVSREKKESFPLTVTSAQKNPTAFYLCASRTGGAGQPQHFGDGTRLSIL.

The chain has TRBV7-9 and TRBJ1-2; D uncertain. The CDR3 loop spans 13 amino acids. Between the trimmed V and J ends, which lost 7 bases and 4 bases, there was a span of 13 bases. The germline CDR1 and CDR2 sequences are SEHNR and FQNEAQ (reference sequence). CDR3 residues: CASTHEGPYGYTF. In nucleotides, the CDR3 is TGTGCCAGCACCCACGAGGGTCCCTATGGCTACACCTTC.

The chain recombines TRBV20-1 with TRBJ2-7, with D possibly being TRBD2 (6 bases). The CDR3 has 15 amino acids. Trimming shortened V by 5 bases and J by 3 bases, and 20 bases separated the two germline ends. The germline gives CDR1 DFQATT, CDR2 SNEGSKA (reference sequence). The CDR3 coding sequence is TGCAGTGCTCGTGAGGGAGGTGGAGCTAGCTACGAGCAGTACTTC. Translating gives CSAREGGGASYEQYF.

A single count supports this clone. This sequence joins TRBV5-8 and TRBJ2-5; 7 bases fit TRBD2. J was trimmed by 4 bases and V by 4 bases; bases with no gene match: 4. Germline V lookup: CDR1 SGHTS, CDR2 YDEGEE. The CDR3 loop spans 13 amino acids. The CDR3 region has the DNA TGTGCCAGCAGCCCCCGGGGGGTAGAGACCCAGTACTTC. This codes for CASSPRGVETQYF.

The DNA of the CDR3 is TGCGCCAGCAGATTTTGGACAGGGGACTACGAGCAGTACTTC. As protein: CASRFWTGDYEQYF. The genes are TRBV5-1 and TRBJ2-7; TRBD1 agrees at 9 bases. This CDR3 comprises 14 residues. The ends lost 5 bases at V and 3 bases at J; junction bases unmatched: 6. The germline V gene encodes CDR1 SGHRS and CDR2 YFSETQ. Together with reference TRBV5-1 and TRBJ2-7, the CDR3 gives the full variable domain: KAGVTQTPRYLIKTRGQQVTLSCSPISGHRSVSWYQQTPGQGLQFLFEYFSETQRNKGNFPGRFSGRQFSNSRSEMNVSTLELGDSALYLCASRFWTGDYEQYFGPGTRLTVT.

This clone qualifies as medium-sized. This chain connects TRBV9 to TRBJ2-3, with D tentatively TRBD1 (5 bases). The V and J ends lost 0 bases and 2 bases respectively, with 7 bases between them. Germline CDR1 SGDLS, CDR2 YYNGEE. The length of the CDR3 is 14 residues. For the CDR3, the DNA is TGTGCCAGCAGCGTAGGCAGGGTCACAGATACGCAGTATTTT. Translating gives CASSVGRVTDTQYF.

V gene TRBV7-2 combines with J gene TRBJ1-5; the D gene is possibly TRBD1 (6 bases). Per the germline V gene, CDR1 is SGHTA and CDR2 is FQGNSA. The CDR3 has 15 residues. Trimming removed 2 bases from V and 3 bases from J, with 11 bases in between. CDR3 region: CASSLSPGANQPQHF. The DNA for the CDR3 is TGTGCCAGCAGCTTAAGCCCAGGGGCCAATCAGCCCCAGCATTTT.

The chain joins TRBV27 to TRBJ1-5; 7 bases match TRBD1. The CDR3 is 16 amino acids. V trimming: 6 bases; J trimming: 9 bases; junction bases outside the gene matches: 17. Germline CDR1 and CDR2: MNHEY and SMNVEV (reference sequence). CDR3 DNA: TGTGCCAGCAGCCCCGGGTCGGCCAGGGGGGGCATGCCCCAGCATTTT. Residues: CASSPGSARGGMPQHF.

The chain employs TRBV28 and TRBJ1-2, with D perhaps matching TRBD1 (6 bases). The CDR3 extends over 16 amino acids. The germline V gene has CDR1 MDHEN and CDR2 SYDVKM. Trimming took 4 bases from V and 4 from J, leaving 19 bases between them. CDR3 DNA: TGTGCCAGCAGTTCCTCGAGGACAGACATAACCTATGGCTACACCTTC. This encodes CASSSSRTDITYGYTF.

The chain is built from TRBV7-6 and TRBJ1-3; D is perhaps TRBD1 (6 bases). V lost 1 base to trimming and J lost 2 bases, with 12 bases between them. The germline V gene encodes CDR1 SGHVS and CDR2 FNYEAQ. The CDR3 consists of 16 residues. The CDR3 DNA reads as TGTGCCAGCAGCTTAGGCCCAGCAGGGGCTGGAAACACCATATATTTT. Residues: CASSLGPAGAGNTIYF.

The chain couples TRBV6-1 to TRBJ1-5; 9 bases fit TRBD1. This CDR3 is 17 amino acids long. Trimming cost V 0 bases and J 4 bases; bases outside gene matches: 7. Germline lookup yields CDR1 MNHNS and CDR2 SASEGT. This CDR3 reads CASSEARGDRVNQPQHF. The CDR3 DNA reads TGTGCCAGCAGTGAAGCGCGAGGGGACAGGGTTAATCAGCCCCAGCATTTT.

A few counts support this clone. The J gene is TRBJ1-1, the V gene TRBV28, with D uncertain. CDR1 MDHEN and CDR2 SYDVKM come from the germline V gene. The CDR3 is 13 amino acids. V dropped 8 bases and J dropped 0 bases, with 10 bases sitting between them. CDR3: CASLHPMNTEAFF. The CDR3 DNA is TGTGCCAGCCTTCACCCTATGAACACTGAAGCTTTCTTT.

This clone is labeled as medium-sized (0.01 to 0.1%). The identical CDR3 is also encoded by other nucleotide sequences in the sample. The CDR3 region has the DNA TGTGCCAGCAGCGTCACAGGGCAAGGTTCCTACGAGCAGTACTTC. This codes for CASSVTGQGSYEQYF. V usage is TRBV9 and J usage is TRBJ2-7, with D perhaps matching TRBD1 (6 bases). V was cut by 2 bases and J by 1 base, with 13 bases left in between. The CDR3 contains 15 residues. Germline V lookup: CDR1 SGDLS, CDR2 YYNGEE.

The rearrangement links TRBV2 to TRBJ2-5; 11 bases map to TRBD1. The CDR3 totals 14 residues. V was pared by 6 bases and J by 4 bases, with 4 bases of the junction left unmatched. Germline CDR1 is SNHLY and CDR2 is FYNNEI. In DNA form, the CDR3 reads TGTGCCAGCAGATGGACAGGGGGCACAGAGACCCAGTACTTC. Its protein product is CASRWTGGTETQYF.

This chain connects TRBV4-1 to TRBJ2-1, with 7 bases fitting TRBD2. The CDR3 is made up of 16 amino acids. The V gene's germline CDR1 is MGHRA and CDR2 YSYEKL. J lost 4 bases, V lost 2 bases, and 8 bases had no gene match. CDR3 nucleotides: TGCGCCAGCAGCCAACTTGGACTAGAGGGGTACAATGAGCAGTTCTTC. Protein sequence: CASSQLGLEGYNEQFF.

By its share, this clone is medium-sized. This chain links TRBV28 with TRBJ1-2, with D hard to call. The germline V gene has CDR1 MDHEN and CDR2 SYDVKM. Trimming shortened V by 6 bases and J by 4 bases, and 15 bases separated the two germline ends. The CDR3 spans 14 residues. The CDR3 is CASSQPVQGYGYTF. In nucleotides, the CDR3 is TGTGCCAGCAGCCAACCGGTACAAGGCTATGGCTACACCTTC.

In DNA, the CDR3 is TGTGCCAGCTCGTCTACTAGCGGGAGTTCAATTGAGCAGTTCTTC. Translating it yields CASSSTSGSSIEQFF. This chain joins TRBV18 and TRBJ2-1; 11 nucleotides agree with TRBD2. Looked up from germline, CDR1 is KGHSH and CDR2 is LQKENI. The J segment lost 9 bases and the V segment lost 6 bases, leaving 10 bases of the junction unmatched. The CDR3 loop spans 15 amino acids.

The rearrangement joins TRBV28 to TRBJ1-1; D is possibly TRBD1 (6 bases). Between the trimmed V and J ends, which lost 4 bases and 1 base, there was a span of 10 bases. CDR3 size: 14 residues. CDR1 is MDHEN and CDR2 is SYDVKM in the germline V gene. CDR3: CASSWEGENTEAFF. The CDR3 coding sequence is TGTGCCAGCAGTTGGGAGGGGGAGAACACTGAAGCTTTCTTT.

The rearrangement joins TRBV10-1 to TRBJ2-4, with D possibly matching TRBD2 (6 bases). The germline V and J ends were trimmed by 6 bases and 1 base, with 7 bases remaining between them. CDR3 length: 13 amino acids. CDR1 WNHNN and CDR2 SYGVQD come from the germline V gene (reference sequence). CDR3 protein: CASRGRAKNIQYF. CDR3 in DNA: TGCGCCAGCAGGGGGAGGGCCAAAAACATTCAGTACTTC.

This chain uses TRBV12-3 or TRBV12-4 with TRBJ1-4, with D perhaps TRBD1 (6 bases). Trimming took off 6 bases at V and 8 bases at J, with 13 bases between the two ends. This CDR3 contains 13 residues. CDR3 region: CASSSGAPEKLFF. In nucleotides, the CDR3 is TGTGCCAGCAGCTCAGGGGCCCCCGAAAAACTGTTTTTT.

This chain links TRBV6-5 with TRBJ2-1; 9 bases map to TRBD1. Germline loops: CDR1 MNHEY, CDR2 SVGAGI. The CDR3 length is 14 residues. The J segment lost 4 bases and the V segment lost 8 bases, leaving 6 bases of the junction unmatched. CDR3 loop: CASRWGQGYNEQFF. The CDR3 bases are TGTGCCAGCCGATGGGGACAGGGTTACAATGAGCAGTTCTTC.

The rearrangement joins TRBV15 to TRBJ1-1; 9 nucleotides agree with TRBD1. CDR1 and CDR2 from the germline V gene are LNHNV and YYDKDF (reference sequence). The trim removed 5 bases at V and 3 bases at J, leaving 4 bases unmatched. This CDR3 has 14 residues. The CDR3 sequence: CATSRRTGDTEAFF. The DNA for the CDR3 is TGTGCCACCAGCCGACGGACAGGGGACACTGAAGCTTTCTTT.

The chain joins TRBV6-6 to TRBJ2-1, with a weak D call TRBD1 (6 bases). V lost 4 bases, J lost 6 bases, and 16 bases lay in between. The germline V gene encodes CDR1 MNHNY and CDR2 SVGAGI (reference sequence). The CDR3 has 15 residues. CDR3 DNA: TGTGCCAGCAGTTCTGAGCCAAGGGGGACCAATGAGCAGTTCTTC. Encoded protein: CASSSEPRGTNEQFF.

The chain couples TRBV9 to TRBJ2-2; 7 nucleotides align to TRBD1. The V segment lost 4 bases and the J segment 6 bases; nucleotides outside the gene matches: 3. The germline V gene encodes CDR1 SGDLS and CDR2 YYNGEE. The CDR3 has 13 residues. CDR3 sequence: CASSFGTAGELFF. The CDR3, as DNA: TGTGCCAGCAGCTTTGGGACAGCCGGGGAGCTGTTTTTT.

This clone was found once. The chain couples TRBV4-1 to TRBJ2-3, with 9 bases aligning to TRBD2. The CDR3 spans 17 residues. Germline CDR1 and CDR2: MGHRA and YSYEKL. Trimming cost V 0 bases and J 4 bases; bases outside gene matches: 8. CDR3 residues: CASSQDRAGGSADTQYF. In DNA, the CDR3 is TGCGCCAGCAGCCAAGATAGGGCGGGGGGGTCGGCAGATACGCAGTATTTT.